The clone carrying this T cell receptor (beta chain) was observed a handful of times. As yet, its antigen is unknown. The data originate from a study of cytomegalovirus exposure and HLA in healthy donors. Across the study: Tens of millions of unique TCR sequences came from HLA-typed donors in an early release.

Regarding the study as a whole: The classifier reportedly diagnosed cytomegalovirus status with high specificity and sensitivity.

The study ran its PCR with 60 Vbeta and 13 Jbeta primers. The table came from immunoSEQ multiplex PCR; TCRdb's copy has only in-frame clones and leaves some out. The sample has 120,000 or so clones, 75% to 85% seen once; the top ten hold nearly 9.5%. The J segment lost 6 bases and the V segment lost 6 bases, leaving 10 bases of the junction unmatched. The CDR3 is made up of 14 amino acids. The germline V gene encodes CDR1 MNHNY and CDR2 SVGAGI (reference sequence). The chain has TRBV6-6 and TRBJ1-1; 7 bases line up with TRBD1. This TCR was recovered from a woman in her fifties or sixties in good health and CMV-seropositive. Sequenced input: PBMCs. CDR3 in amino acids: CASRETGSKPEAFF. CDR3 nucleotide sequence: TGTGCCAGCAGAGAGACAGGGTCAAAGCCTGAAGCTTTCTTT.